The rows below give T cell receptor beta chains drawn from one sample of a study of blood T cell repertoires in COVID-19. Measured with immunoSEQ multiplex PCR; TCRdb has only the in-frame clones, and not every one. The sample lists about 200,000 clones, around 83% occurring once. The source material was peripheral blood. These receptors came from a human donor in a cohort sampled during active COVID-19. CDR3s include the opening cysteine and the closing phenylalanine or tryptophan.

len	v_gene	j_gene	CDR3aa
15	TRBV5-4	TRBJ1-1	CASSLGLQGDTEAFF
15	TRBV29-1	TRBJ2-7	CSVDSQREGSYEQYF
15	TRBV11-2	TRBJ2-3	CASSLGGGGTHTQYF
17	TRBV28	TRBJ2-5	CASTFGQGEGLQETQYF
15	TRBV24-1	TRBJ2-3	CATSDAGGPFDTQYF
14	TRBV18	TRBJ1-5	CASSPYSSNQPQHF
15	TRBV7-9	TRBJ2-3	CASSRGTGITDTQYF
13	TRBV29-1	TRBJ1-2	CSVRTGGKYGYTF
13	TRBV6-5	TRBJ2-5	CASRRQGRETQYF
17	TRBV28	TRBJ2-3	CASSFPGNAYGTDTQYF
14	TRBV3-1/TRBV3-2	TRBJ2-7	CASSQVGGTYEQYF
12	TRBV11-3	TRBJ2-3	CASSLAGDTQYF
15	TRBV5-1	TRBJ2-1	CASSLAGKDYNEQFF
15	TRBV5-6	TRBJ2-5	CASSRAWGLGETQYF
14	TRBV2	TRBJ2-7	CASTGTAHDAGRYF
13	TRBV30	TRBJ1-2	CAYGQQANYGYTF
14	TRBV7-2	TRBJ2-7	CASSLAALSYEQYF
15	TRBV10-2	TRBJ1-4	CASSEVGGRNEKLFF
15	TRBV2	TRBJ1-4	CASSRTGFANEKLFF
12	TRBV28	TRBJ1-1	CASSFRNTEAFF
16	TRBV18	TRBJ1-4	CASSLSDGATNEKLFF
19	TRBV19	TRBJ2-1	CASSISNLPRSSSYNEQFF
15	TRBV2	TRBJ1-1	CASSETGQGRTEAFF
13	TRBV12-3/TRBV12-4	TRBJ2-1	CASRIVSGNEQFF
17	TRBV7-2	TRBJ2-3	CASSPQFSGRATDTQYF
19	TRBV3-1/TRBV3-2	TRBJ1-2	CASSQTLGLGLKLNYGYTF
15	TRBV15	TRBJ1-1	CATSRVPDRNTEAFF
12	TRBV12-3/TRBV12-4	TRBJ2-1	CASSFGYNEQFF
15	TRBV28	TRBJ2-7	CASSSPAGGPYEQYF
17	TRBV4-1	TRBJ2-1	CASSQALGQGAANEQFF
14	TRBV4-1	TRBJ2-5	CASSQVDFQETQYF
15	TRBV27	TRBJ2-7	CASSRPGQGSYEQYF
15	TRBV28	TRBJ2-3	CASSRAGGPSDTQYF
15	TRBV5-1	TRBJ2-7	CASSLGGTGNYEQYF
14	TRBV29-1	TRBJ2-1	CSVDPSGRAGEQFF
17	TRBV18	TRBJ2-2	CASSPLGQGARTGELFF
17	TRBV19	TRBJ2-5	CASSIDRASGLQETQYF
14	TRBV2	TRBJ1-2	CASSEDRGMDGYTF
13	TRBV2	TRBJ1-2	CATRDIKAGGYTF
15	TRBV25-1	TRBJ2-1	CASSTTGQFLNEQFF
15	TRBV11-3	TRBJ2-1	CASSSLAGGGNEQFF
15	TRBV2	TRBJ2-3	CASLSGRGSTDTQYF
14	TRBV28	TRBJ2-4	CASTLGTDRNIQYF
16	TRBV28	TRBJ2-7	CASNWSPGLSSYEQYF